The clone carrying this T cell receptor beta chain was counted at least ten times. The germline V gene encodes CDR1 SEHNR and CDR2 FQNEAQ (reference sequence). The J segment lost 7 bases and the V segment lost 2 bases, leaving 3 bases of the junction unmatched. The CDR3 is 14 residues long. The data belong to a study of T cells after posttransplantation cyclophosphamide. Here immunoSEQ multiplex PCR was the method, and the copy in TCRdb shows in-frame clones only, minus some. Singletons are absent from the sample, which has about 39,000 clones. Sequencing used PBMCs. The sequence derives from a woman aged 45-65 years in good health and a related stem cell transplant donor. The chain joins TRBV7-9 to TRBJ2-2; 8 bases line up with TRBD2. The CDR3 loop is CASSLLLAGGELFF. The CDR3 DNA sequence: TGTGCCAGCAGCTTACTCCTAGCGGGCGGGGAGCTGTTTTTT.